The next 21 T cell receptor beta chains were all read from a single sample in a study of T cells in tumors after PD-1 blockade. Libraries were prepared by immunoSEQ multiplex PCR; TCRdb keeps only in-frame clonotypes and omits some of them. This table has fewer than 55,000 clones, over 70% appearing once. Sequences were derived from PBMCs, sampled before anti-PD-1 treatment. These receptors all stem from a human donor with basal cell carcinoma.

This clone appeared a few times. V gene TRBV10-1 combines with J gene TRBJ2-7; D not certain. V was shortened by 4 bases and J by 3 bases, with 10 bases between the two germline ends. Germline V gene data show CDR1 as WNHNN and CDR2 as SYGVQD (reference sequence). The CDR3 sequence is 13 residues long. The CDR3 spells CASSGNLFYEQYF. CDR3 coding DNA: TGCGCCAGCAGTGGTAACCTATTCTACGAGCAGTACTTC.

This clone was picked up one time. The rearrangement uses TRBV19 and TRBJ2-7, with 9 nucleotides matching TRBD2. In germline, CDR1 is LNHDA, CDR2 SQIVND (reference sequence). The trim removed 6 bases at V and 3 bases at J, leaving 6 bases unmatched. The CDR3 length is 14 residues. Here the CDR3 reads CASSPSGALYEQYF. As DNA, the CDR3 is TGTGCCAGTAGCCCTAGCGGGGCCCTCTACGAGCAGTACTTC.

The CDR3 nucleotides read TGCGCCAGCGGCTCTGGACAGCCGAACACTGAAGCTTTCTTT. Amino acid sequence: CASGSGQPNTEAFF. V is TRBV5-1 and J is TRBJ1-1, with D tentatively TRBD1 (6 bases). There are 14 residues in the CDR3. V was pared by 7 bases and J by 1 base, with 14 bases between. Germline assignment: CDR1 SGHRS and CDR2 YFSETQ.

V is TRBV4-2 and J is TRBJ2-7; 8 bases line up with TRBD2. With V trimmed by 8 bases and J by 6 bases, 18 bases remained unmatched. Per the germline V gene, CDR1 is LGHNA and CDR2 is YNFKEQ. The CDR3 runs 16 residues. CDR3 amino acids: CASSPLTGGLRTEQYF. Written as DNA, the CDR3 is TGTGCCAGCTCCCCCCTAACGGGGGGGCTTAGGACCGAGCAGTACTTC.

There are a few counts of this clone. This rearrangement joins TRBV27 to TRBJ1-1, with D possibly TRBD1 on 5 matching bases. The CDR3 length is 15 residues. The germline CDR1 and CDR2 sequences are MNHEY and SMNVEV (reference sequence). The V gene lost 0 bases and the J gene lost 4 bases, with 12 bases spanning the gap. The CDR3 reads CASSLSRGVSTEAFF. DNA for the CDR3: TGTGCCAGCAGTTTATCCCGAGGGGTAAGCACTGAAGCTTTCTTT.

The V gene is TRBV3-1 (or the pseudogene TRBV3-2), the J gene TRBJ1-1, with 12 bases identical to TRBD1. Trimming removed 5 bases from V and 2 bases from J; junction bases left unmatched: 3. The CDR3 loop spans 15 amino acids. CDR1 LGHDT and CDR2 YNNKEL come from the germline V gene (reference sequence). The CDR3 is CASSRGTGGNTEAFF. For the CDR3, the DNA is TGTGCCAGCAGCAGAGGGACAGGGGGCAACACTGAAGCTTTCTTT.

The chain employs TRBV6-5 and TRBJ2-7; 11 positions match TRBD1. The CDR3 is 14 amino acids. Germline V CDR1 and CDR2: MNHEY, SVGAGI. The junction had 3 bases not matched to a gene; V was cut back by 6 bases and J by 2 bases. The CDR3 spells CASRTGQGAYEQYF. As DNA, the CDR3 is TGTGCCAGCAGAACGGGACAGGGGGCCTACGAGCAGTACTTC.

This chain connects TRBV30 to TRBJ1-2, with TRBD1 matching 10 bases. Germline CDR1 reads GTSNPN; CDR2 reads SVGIG (reference sequence). V dropped 1 base and J dropped 6; count of bases not matched to a gene: 5. The CDR3 has 14 amino acids. The CDR3 loop reads CAWSGDRGIHGYTF. The CDR3 nucleotides read TGTGCCTGGAGTGGGGACAGGGGTATCCATGGCTACACCTTC. The full variable domain, with the rest looked up from reference TRBV30 and TRBJ1-2, is SQTIHQWPATLVQPVGSPLSLECTVEGTSNPNLYWYRQAAGRGLQLLFYSVGIGQISSEVPQNLSASRPQDRQFILSSKKLLLSDSGFYLCAWSGDRGIHGYTFGSGTRLTVV.

The V call is TRBV5-1, the J call TRBJ1-4; D is unclear. Trimming shortened V by 0 bases and J by 8 bases, and 14 bases separated the two germline ends. The CDR3 has 15 amino acids. Germline V gene lookup returns CDR1 SGHRS and CDR2 YFSETQ. In nucleotides, the CDR3 is TGCGCCAGCAGCTTGGCCGGGGTCCGGAGGGAAAAACTGTTTTTT. Its protein is CASSLAGVRREKLFF.

This sequence joins TRBV7-9 and TRBJ1-6; tentatively, D is TRBD1 (5 bases). This CDR3 region has 14 residues. The germline V gene encodes CDR1 SEHNR and CDR2 FQNEAQ (reference sequence). Trimming took off 8 bases at V and 4 bases at J, with 12 bases between the two ends. CDR3 sequence: CASGTAKYNSPLHF. CDR3 DNA: TGTGCCAGCGGGACGGCCAAATATAATTCACCCCTCCACTTT.

This clone has a single count. J is TRBJ1-2 and V is TRBV18; 9 bases are a match to TRBD1. The J segment lost 8 bases and the V segment lost 0 bases, leaving 7 bases of the junction unmatched. The CDR3 consists of 15 residues. CDR1 is KGHSH and CDR2 is LQKENI in the germline V gene. The CDR3 sequence: CASSPPTQGARGYTF. As DNA, the CDR3 is TGTGCCAGCTCACCACCGACACAGGGGGCGCGAGGCTACACCTTC.

The chain links TRBV7-8 to TRBJ2-1; 9 bases are a match to TRBD1. V gave up 4 bases and J gave up 6 bases; unmatched junction bases: 7. The CDR3 is 15 amino acids. The V gene's germline CDR1 is SGHVS and CDR2 FQNEAQ. CDR3 bases: TGTGCCAGCAGCTCCGGGGGACAGGGCTTCAATGAGCAGTTCTTC. Its translation: CASSSGGQGFNEQFF.

This clone was counted once. This chain connects TRBV7-6 to TRBJ2-1, with 7 bases fitting TRBD1. The CDR3 extends over 15 amino acids. After removal of 5 bases from V and 3 bases from J, the junction contained 7 bases not matched to a gene. The germline CDR1 and CDR2 sequences are SGHVS and FNYEAQ. As DNA, the CDR3 is TGTGCCAGCAGCACCGGGACAGTTCTCTACAATGAGCAGTTCTTC. As protein: CASSTGTVLYNEQFF.

This clone has only a few counts. This rearrangement joins TRBV27 to TRBJ1-1, with D possibly being TRBD1 (6 bases). The CDR3 contains 17 residues. CDR1 and CDR2 (germline): MNHEY, SMNVEV (reference sequence). V dropped 0 bases and J dropped 1 base, with 15 bases sitting between them. The CDR3: CASSLSRQEGWNTEAFF. CDR3 nucleotide sequence: TGTGCCAGCAGTTTATCTCGACAGGAAGGGTGGAACACTGAAGCTTTCTTT.

As DNA, the CDR3 is TGTGCCAGCAGCCAAGTGACAGGGGGCAAGGAGAACATGAACACTGAAGCTTTCTTT. Protein product: CASSQVTGGKENMNTEAFF. The V gene is TRBV14, the J gene TRBJ1-1; 10 nucleotides agree with TRBD1. The CDR3 has 19 amino acids. The germline gives CDR1 SGHDN, CDR2 FVKESK. The trim removed 1 base at V and 0 bases at J, leaving 11 bases unmatched.

The V call is TRBV7-9, the J call TRBJ1-1; TRBD1 might be the D (6 bases). There are 16 residues in the CDR3. Germline CDR1 and CDR2: SEHNR and FQNEAQ (reference sequence). The V end lost 1 base, the J end lost 0 bases, and 12 bases lay between the germline ends. The CDR3 spells CASSLGRTAMNTEAFF. The CDR3 DNA reads TGTGCCAGCAGCTTAGGTAGGACAGCTATGAACACTGAAGCTTTCTTT.

V usage is TRBV19 and J usage is TRBJ1-5, with a possible D match to TRBD1 (6 bases). The CDR3 is made up of 18 amino acids. Germline V gives CDR1 LNHDA, CDR2 SQIVND (reference sequence). With 5 bases removed from V and 0 bases from J, the gap between germline ends came to 20 bases. CDR3: CASSGQTRTLYSNQPQHF. The CDR3 DNA sequence: TGTGCCAGTAGTGGACAGACCCGCACTCTTTATAGCAATCAGCCCCAGCATTTT.

The chain combines TRBV29-1 with TRBJ2-7; D possibly corresponds to TRBD2 (6 bases). The CDR3 runs 13 residues. Germline V gives CDR1 SQVTM, CDR2 ANQGSEA. The V gene lost 3 bases and the J gene lost 6 bases, with 15 bases spanning the gap. The CDR3 coding sequence is TGCAGCGTTGACGCGGGGACGCCTGGCGAGCAGTACTTC. Translated: CSVDAGTPGEQYF.

This clone was seen only once. The chain carries TRBV3-1 (or the pseudogene TRBV3-2) and TRBJ2-3, with D possibly being TRBD1 (6 bases). The CDR3 has 15 amino acids. Looked up from germline, CDR1 is LGHDT and CDR2 is YNNKEL (reference sequence). V lost 1 base and J 9 bases, leaving 17 bases between the germline ends. The CDR3 coding sequence is TGTGCCAGCAGCCAAGGGGGAACTACCACAGGGACGCAGTATTTT. As protein: CASSQGGTTTGTQYF.

This chain uses TRBV14 with TRBJ2-5, with D perhaps matching TRBD1 or TRBD2 (5 bases each). The germline V gene has CDR1 SGHDN and CDR2 FVKESK. V was pared by 4 bases and J by 5 bases, with 17 bases between. CDR3 size: 15 residues. The CDR3 is CASSRDGLRWETQYF. The CDR3 DNA reads TGTGCCAGCAGCCGGGACGGTTTGAGATGGGAGACCCAGTACTTC.

The genes are TRBV30 and TRBJ1-1, with D tentatively TRBD1 (5 bases). The ends were cut back, 3 bases at V and 5 bases at J, with 10 bases in the middle. Germline-derived CDR1 and CDR2 are GTSNPN and SVGIG (reference sequence). The CDR3 sequence is 12 residues long. The CDR3: CAWSAGWTEAFF. CDR3 DNA: TGTGCCTGGAGCGCAGGGTGGACTGAAGCTTTCTTT.